The sequence of this TCR beta chain was determined in a study of identical twins. This clonotype has more than one count but fewer than ten. TCRdb independently ran MiXCR on the 5' RACE reads; one entry per CDR3 protein. The sample lists some 250,000 distinct CDR3 sequences, more than 9.5% occurring once. Germline V gene lookup returns CDR1 SGHTA and CDR2 FQGNSA. The CDR3 extends over 16 amino acids. V lost 5 bases, J lost 5 bases, and 11 bases stayed unmatched. A further study also used this sample, focusing on yellow fever vaccine responses in identical twins.

The V and J genes are TRBV7-2 and TRBJ2-2; 7 nucleotides align to TRBD1. This sequence was found in a woman between 18 and 29 years old in good health. Sequenced input: memory (CD45RO+) T cells sorted from blood. The CDR3 bases are TGTGCCAGCAGCACTCGACAGGGAATCTCGACCGGGGAGCTGTTTTTT. Translating gives CASSTRQGISTGELFF.